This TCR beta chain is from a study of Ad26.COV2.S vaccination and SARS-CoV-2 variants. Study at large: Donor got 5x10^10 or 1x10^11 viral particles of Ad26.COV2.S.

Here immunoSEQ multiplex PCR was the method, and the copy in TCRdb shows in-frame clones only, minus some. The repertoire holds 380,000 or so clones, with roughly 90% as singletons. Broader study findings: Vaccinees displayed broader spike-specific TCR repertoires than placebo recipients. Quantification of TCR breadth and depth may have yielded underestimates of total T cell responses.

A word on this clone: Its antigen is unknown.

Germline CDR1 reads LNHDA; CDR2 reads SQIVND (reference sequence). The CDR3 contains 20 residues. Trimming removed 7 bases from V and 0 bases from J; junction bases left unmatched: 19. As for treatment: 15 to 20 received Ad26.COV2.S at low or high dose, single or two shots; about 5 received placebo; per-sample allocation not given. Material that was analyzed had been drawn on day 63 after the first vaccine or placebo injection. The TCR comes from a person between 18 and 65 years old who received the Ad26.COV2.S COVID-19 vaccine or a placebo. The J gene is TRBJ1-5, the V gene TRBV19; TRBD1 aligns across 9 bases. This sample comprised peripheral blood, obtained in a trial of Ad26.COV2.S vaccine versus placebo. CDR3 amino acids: CASKITGGVGTFYSNQPQHF. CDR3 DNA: TGTGCCAGTAAAATTACAGGGGGCGTAGGAACCTTTTATAGCAATCAGCCCCAGCATTTT.